Below, one T cell receptor (beta chain) is given with its context. Its specificity is not known. The data derive from a study of identifying expanded T cells in peripheral blood. The table came from immunoSEQ multiplex PCR; TCRdb's copy has only in-frame clones and leaves some out. The sample contains about 110,000 clones, about 88% of which appear only once. Study-wide points: Across healthy donors, higher total template counts meant significantly greater roughly 2-week count variance.

Trimming pared 1 base from V and 7 bases from J, leaving 11 bases between. The CDR3 runs to 14 residues. CDR1 and CDR2 (germline): SNHLY, FYNNEI. The sequencing sample was made of blood. This rearrangement joins TRBV2 to TRBJ1-5; D remains ambiguous. The source is a person aged 18 to 69 in good health. The CDR3 here is CASSEGEGLQPQHF. The CDR3, as DNA: TGTGCCAGCAGTGAAGGGGAGGGCCTACAGCCCCAGCATTTT.